This TCR beta chain was sequenced during a study of blood T cell repertoires in COVID-19. The authors' processing: Amplified reference gene primers provided the basis for estimating nucleated cell counts. Clones were sequenced by immunoSEQ multiplex PCR, and TCRdb holds only the in-frame ones, with some missing. V and J calls and clone size are those listed in that table; D and trimming were worked out from the DNA. Seen here are 300,000 to 450,000 clones, approximately 92% observed once, and the top ten hold over 0.95%. Germline V gene data show CDR1 as SGHRS and CDR2 as YFSETQ. J gave up 4 bases and V 4 bases, and 11 bases lay outside the gene matches. This CDR3 contains 18 residues.

This clonotype was sampled from a man aged 18 to 29 who had recovered from COVID-19. The rearrangement links TRBV5-1 to TRBJ1-6, with TRBD1 identical over 10 bases. The sample comprised PBMCs or T cells enriched from blood (not recorded which). The CDR3 is CASSPTGGEGSYNSPLHF. CDR3 DNA: TGCGCCAGCAGCCCGACAGGGGGCGAGGGGTCGTATAATTCACCCCTCCACTTT.